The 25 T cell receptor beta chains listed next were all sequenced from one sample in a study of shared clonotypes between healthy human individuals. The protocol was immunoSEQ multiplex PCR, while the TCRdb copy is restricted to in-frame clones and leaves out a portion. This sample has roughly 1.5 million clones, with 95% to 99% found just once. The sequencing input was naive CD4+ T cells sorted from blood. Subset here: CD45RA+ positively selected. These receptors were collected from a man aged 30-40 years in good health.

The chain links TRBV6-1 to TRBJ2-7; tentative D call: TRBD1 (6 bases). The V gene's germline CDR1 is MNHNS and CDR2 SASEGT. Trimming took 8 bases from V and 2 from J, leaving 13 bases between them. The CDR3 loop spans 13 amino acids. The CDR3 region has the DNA TGTGCCAGCGCCCGGGGACATCCCTACGAGCAGTACTTC. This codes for CASARGHPYEQYF.

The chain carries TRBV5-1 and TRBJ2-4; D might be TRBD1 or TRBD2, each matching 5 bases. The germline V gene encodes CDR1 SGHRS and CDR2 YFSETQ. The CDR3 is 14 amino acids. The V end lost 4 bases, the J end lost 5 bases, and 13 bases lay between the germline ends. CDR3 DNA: TGCGCCAGCAGCCCCGGACCGGGGCAAAACATTCAGTACTTC. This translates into CASSPGPGQNIQYF.

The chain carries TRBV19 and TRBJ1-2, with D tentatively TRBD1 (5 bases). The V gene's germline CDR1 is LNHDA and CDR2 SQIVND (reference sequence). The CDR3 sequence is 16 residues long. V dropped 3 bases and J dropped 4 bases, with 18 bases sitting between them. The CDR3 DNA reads TGTGCCAGTAGTATTGATCGACAGCCTCTAGGCTATGGCTACACCTTC. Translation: CASSIDRQPLGYGYTF. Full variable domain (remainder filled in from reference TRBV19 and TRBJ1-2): DGGITQSPKYLFRKEGQNVTLSCEQNLNHDAMYWYRQDPGQGLRLIYYSQIVNDFQKGDIAEGYSVSREKKESFPLTVTSAQKNPTAFYLCASSIDRQPLGYGYTFGSGTRLTVV.

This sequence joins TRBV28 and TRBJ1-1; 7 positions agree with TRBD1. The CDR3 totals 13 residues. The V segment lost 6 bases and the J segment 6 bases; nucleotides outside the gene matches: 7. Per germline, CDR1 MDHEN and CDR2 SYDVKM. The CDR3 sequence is CASRPGTVPEAFF. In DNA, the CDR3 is TGTGCCAGCAGGCCCGGGACAGTCCCTGAAGCTTTCTTT.

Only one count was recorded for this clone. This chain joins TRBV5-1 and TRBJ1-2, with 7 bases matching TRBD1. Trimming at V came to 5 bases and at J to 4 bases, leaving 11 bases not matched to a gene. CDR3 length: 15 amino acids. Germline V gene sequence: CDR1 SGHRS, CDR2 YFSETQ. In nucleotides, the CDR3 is TGCGCCAGCAGTCTGACAGGGTCCACCATCTATGGCTACACCTTC. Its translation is CASSLTGSTIYGYTF.

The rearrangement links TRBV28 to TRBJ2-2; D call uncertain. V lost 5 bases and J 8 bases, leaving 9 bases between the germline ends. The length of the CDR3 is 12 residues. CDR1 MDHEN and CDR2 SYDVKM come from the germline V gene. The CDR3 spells CASSMMEGELFF. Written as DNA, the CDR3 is TGTGCCAGCAGTATGATGGAAGGGGAGCTGTTTTTT.

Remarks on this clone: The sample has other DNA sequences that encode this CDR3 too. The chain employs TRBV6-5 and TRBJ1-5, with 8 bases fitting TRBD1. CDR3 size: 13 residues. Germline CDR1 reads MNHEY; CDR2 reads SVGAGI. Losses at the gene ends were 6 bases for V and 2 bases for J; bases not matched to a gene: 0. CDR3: CASRQGGNQPQHF. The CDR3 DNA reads TGTGCCAGCAGACAGGGGGGCAATCAGCCCCAGCATTTT.

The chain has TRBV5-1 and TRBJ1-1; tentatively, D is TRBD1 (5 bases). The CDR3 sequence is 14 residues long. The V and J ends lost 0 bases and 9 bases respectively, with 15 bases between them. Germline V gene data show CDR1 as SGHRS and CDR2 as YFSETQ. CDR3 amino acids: CASSLDGAKSQAFF. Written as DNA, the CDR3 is TGCGCCAGCAGCTTGGATGGGGCTAAATCTCAAGCTTTCTTT.

Here the CDR3 DNA reads TGTGCCAGCAGTTTAGCGCGGGGGGGACACAATGAGCAGTTCTTC. Its protein is CASSLARGGHNEQFF. The gene calls are TRBV2 and TRBJ2-1, with TRBD2 matching over 9 bases. The V gene's germline CDR1 is SNHLY and CDR2 FYNNEI. The CDR3 runs to 15 residues. The V gene end was trimmed by 5 bases and the J gene end by 5 bases; junction bases not matched to a gene: 7.

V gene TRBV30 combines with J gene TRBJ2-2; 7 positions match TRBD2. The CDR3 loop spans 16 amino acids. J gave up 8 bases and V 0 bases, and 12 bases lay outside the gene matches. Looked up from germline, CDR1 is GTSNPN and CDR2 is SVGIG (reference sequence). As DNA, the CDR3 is TGTGCCTGGAGTGTACGAAGTGGGAGGGCCCGAGGGGAGCTGTTTTTT. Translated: CAWSVRSGRARGELFF.

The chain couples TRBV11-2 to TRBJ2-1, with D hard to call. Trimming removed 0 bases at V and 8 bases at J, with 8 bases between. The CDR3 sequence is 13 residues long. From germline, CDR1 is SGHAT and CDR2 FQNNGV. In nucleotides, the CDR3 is TGTGCCAGCAGCTTAGAGGTAGAGGATGAGCAGTTCTTC. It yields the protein CASSLEVEDEQFF.

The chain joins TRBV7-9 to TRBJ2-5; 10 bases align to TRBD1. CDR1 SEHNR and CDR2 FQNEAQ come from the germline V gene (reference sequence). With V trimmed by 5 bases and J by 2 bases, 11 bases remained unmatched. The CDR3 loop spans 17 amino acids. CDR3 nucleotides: TGTGCCAGCAGCGTCGGACAGGGGGGGCTGTGGCAAGAGACCCAGTACTTC. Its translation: CASSVGQGGLWQETQYF.

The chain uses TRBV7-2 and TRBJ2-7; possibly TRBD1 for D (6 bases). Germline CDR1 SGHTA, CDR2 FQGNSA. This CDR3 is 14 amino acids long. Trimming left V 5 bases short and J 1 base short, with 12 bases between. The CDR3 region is CASSPMDRSYEQYF. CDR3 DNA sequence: TGTGCCAGCAGCCCAATGGACAGATCCTACGAGCAGTACTTC.

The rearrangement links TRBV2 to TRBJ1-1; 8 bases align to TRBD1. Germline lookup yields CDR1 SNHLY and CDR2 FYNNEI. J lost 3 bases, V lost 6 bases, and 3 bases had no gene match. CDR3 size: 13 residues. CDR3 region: CASSRGPDTEAFF. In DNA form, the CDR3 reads TGTGCCAGCAGCAGGGGGCCGGACACTGAAGCTTTCTTT.

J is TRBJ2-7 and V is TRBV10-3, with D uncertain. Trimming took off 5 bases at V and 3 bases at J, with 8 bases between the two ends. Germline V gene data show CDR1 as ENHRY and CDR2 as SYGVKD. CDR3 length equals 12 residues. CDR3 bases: TGTGCCATCAGTCCAGCCGACTACGAGCAGTACTTC. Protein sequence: CAISPADYEQYF.

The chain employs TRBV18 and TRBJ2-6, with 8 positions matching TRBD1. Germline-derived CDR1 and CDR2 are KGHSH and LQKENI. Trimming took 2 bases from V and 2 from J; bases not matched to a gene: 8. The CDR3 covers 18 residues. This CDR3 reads CASSPRAGGSTGANVLTF. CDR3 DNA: TGTGCCAGCTCACCAAGGGCAGGGGGCAGTACTGGGGCCAACGTCCTGACTTTC. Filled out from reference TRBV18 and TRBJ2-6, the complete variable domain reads NAGVMQNPRHLVRRRGQEARLRCSPMKGHSHVYWYRQLPEEGLKFMVYLQKENIIDESGMPKERFSAEFPKEGPSILRIQQVVRGDSAAYFCASSPRAGGSTGANVLTFGAGSRLTVL.

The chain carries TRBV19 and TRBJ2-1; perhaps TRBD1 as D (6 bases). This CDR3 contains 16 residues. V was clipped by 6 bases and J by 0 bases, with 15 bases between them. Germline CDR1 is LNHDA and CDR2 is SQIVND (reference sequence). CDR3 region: CASRLQGPYSYNEQFF. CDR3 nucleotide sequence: TGTGCCAGTAGGCTACAGGGACCGTACTCCTACAATGAGCAGTTCTTC.

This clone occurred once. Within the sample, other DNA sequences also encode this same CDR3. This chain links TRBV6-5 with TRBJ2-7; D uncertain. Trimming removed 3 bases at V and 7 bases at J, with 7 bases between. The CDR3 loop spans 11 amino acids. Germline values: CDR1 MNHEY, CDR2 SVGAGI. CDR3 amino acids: CASSYQREQYF. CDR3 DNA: TGTGCCAGCAGTTATCAAAGGGAGCAGTACTTC.

CDR3 DNA: TGTGCCAGCAGTCCCAGGGGACAGGGAAACGAGCAGTACTTC. Its protein is CASSPRGQGNEQYF. This chain uses TRBV28 with TRBJ2-7; TRBD1 matches at 9 bases. V dropped 5 bases and J dropped 5; count of bases not matched to a gene: 7. The V gene's germline CDR1 is MDHEN and CDR2 SYDVKM. The CDR3 runs 14 residues. The entire variable domain, with the rest obtained from reference TRBV28 and TRBJ2-7, is as follows: DVKVTQSSRYLVKRTGEKVFLECVQDMDHENMFWYRQDPGLGLRLIYFSYDVKMKEKGDIPEGYSVSREKKERFSLILESASTNQTSMYLCASSPRGQGNEQYFGPGTRLTVT.

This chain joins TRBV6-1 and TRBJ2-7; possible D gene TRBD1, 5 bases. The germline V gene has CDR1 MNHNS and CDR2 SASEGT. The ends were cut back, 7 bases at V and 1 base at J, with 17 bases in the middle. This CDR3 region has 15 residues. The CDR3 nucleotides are TGTGCCAGCACCTTTTCAGGGCAAGGTTCCTACGAGCAGTACTTC. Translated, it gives CASTFSGQGSYEQYF.

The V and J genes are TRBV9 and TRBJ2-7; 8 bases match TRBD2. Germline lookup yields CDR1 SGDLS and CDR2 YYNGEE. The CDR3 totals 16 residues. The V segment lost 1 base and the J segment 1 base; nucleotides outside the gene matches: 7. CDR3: CASSVPISGSSYEQYF. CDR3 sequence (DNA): TGTGCCAGCAGCGTACCAATCAGCGGGAGTTCCTACGAGCAGTACTTC.

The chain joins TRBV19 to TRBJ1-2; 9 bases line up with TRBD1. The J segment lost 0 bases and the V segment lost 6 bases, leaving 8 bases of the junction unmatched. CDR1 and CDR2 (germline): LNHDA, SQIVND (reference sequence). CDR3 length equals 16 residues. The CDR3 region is CASRTTGGASNYGYTF. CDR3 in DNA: TGTGCCAGTAGAACCACAGGGGGCGCTTCTAACTATGGCTACACCTTC.

As DNA, the CDR3 is TGCGCCAGCAGCTTGGAAGCCGGGGGGCCTGGAAACACCATATATTTT. Its protein is CASSLEAGGPGNTIYF. V usage is TRBV5-1 and J usage is TRBJ1-3; D possibly corresponds to TRBD1 (6 bases). CDR3 length equals 16 residues. With 0 bases removed from V and 2 bases from J, the gap between germline ends came to 12 bases. Germline loops: CDR1 SGHRS, CDR2 YFSETQ.

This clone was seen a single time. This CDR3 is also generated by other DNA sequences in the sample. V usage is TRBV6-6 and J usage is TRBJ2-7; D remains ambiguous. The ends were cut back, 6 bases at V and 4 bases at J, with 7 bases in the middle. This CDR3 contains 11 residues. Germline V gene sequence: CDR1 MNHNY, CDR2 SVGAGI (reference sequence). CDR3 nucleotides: TGTGCCAGCAGCCCCAAATACGAGCAGTACTTC. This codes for CASSPKYEQYF.

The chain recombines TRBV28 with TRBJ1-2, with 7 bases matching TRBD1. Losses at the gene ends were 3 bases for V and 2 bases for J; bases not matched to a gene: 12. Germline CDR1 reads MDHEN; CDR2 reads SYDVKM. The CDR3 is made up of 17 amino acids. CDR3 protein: CASSFLGQPTSNYGYTF. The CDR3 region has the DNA TGTGCCAGCAGTTTCTTGGGACAGCCCACGTCCAACTATGGCTACACCTTC.